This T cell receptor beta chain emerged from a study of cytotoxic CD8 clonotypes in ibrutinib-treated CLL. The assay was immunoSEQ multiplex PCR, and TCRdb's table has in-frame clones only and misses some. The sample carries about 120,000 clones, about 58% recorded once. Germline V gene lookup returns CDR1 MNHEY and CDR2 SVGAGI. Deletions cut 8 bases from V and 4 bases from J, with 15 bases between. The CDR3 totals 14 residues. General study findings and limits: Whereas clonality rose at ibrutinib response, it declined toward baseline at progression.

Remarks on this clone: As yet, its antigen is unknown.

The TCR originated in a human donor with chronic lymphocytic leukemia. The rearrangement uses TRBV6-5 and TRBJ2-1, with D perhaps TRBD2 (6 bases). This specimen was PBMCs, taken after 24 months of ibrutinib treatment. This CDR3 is CASFPGDRYNEQFF. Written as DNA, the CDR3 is TGTGCCAGCTTCCCGGGGGACCGATACAATGAGCAGTTCTTC.